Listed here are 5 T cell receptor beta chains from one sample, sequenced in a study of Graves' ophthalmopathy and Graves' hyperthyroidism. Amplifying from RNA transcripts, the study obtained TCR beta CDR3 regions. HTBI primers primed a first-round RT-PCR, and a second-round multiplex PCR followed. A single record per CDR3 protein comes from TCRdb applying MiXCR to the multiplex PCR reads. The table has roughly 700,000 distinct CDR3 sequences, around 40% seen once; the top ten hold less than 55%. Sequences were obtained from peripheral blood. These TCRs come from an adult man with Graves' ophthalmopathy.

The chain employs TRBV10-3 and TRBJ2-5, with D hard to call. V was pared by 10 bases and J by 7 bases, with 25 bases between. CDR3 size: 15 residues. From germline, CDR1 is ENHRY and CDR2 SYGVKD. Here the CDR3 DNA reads TGTGCCAGCAGCACCTCTCGACCGGTCATAGGGACCCAGTACTTC. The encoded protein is CASSTSRPVIGTQYF.

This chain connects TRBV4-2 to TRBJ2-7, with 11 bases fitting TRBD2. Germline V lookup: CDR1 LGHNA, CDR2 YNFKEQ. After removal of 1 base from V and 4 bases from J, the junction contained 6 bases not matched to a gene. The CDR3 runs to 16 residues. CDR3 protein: CASSQGATSGTYEQYF. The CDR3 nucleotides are TGTGCCAGCAGCCAAGGGGCGACTAGCGGGACATACGAGCAGTACTTC.

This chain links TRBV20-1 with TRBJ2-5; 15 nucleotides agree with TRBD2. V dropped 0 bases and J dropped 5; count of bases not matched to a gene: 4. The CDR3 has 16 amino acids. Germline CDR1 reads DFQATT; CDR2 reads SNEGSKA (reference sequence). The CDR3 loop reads CSARDPGLAGGETQYF. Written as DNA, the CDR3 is TGCAGTGCTAGAGATCCGGGACTAGCGGGAGGCGAGACCCAGTACTTC.

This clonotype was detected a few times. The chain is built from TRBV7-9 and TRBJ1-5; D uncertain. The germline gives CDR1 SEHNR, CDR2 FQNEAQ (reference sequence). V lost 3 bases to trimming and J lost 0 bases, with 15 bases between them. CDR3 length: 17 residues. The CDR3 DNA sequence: TGTGCCAGCAGCTTGGGTGCTCACAGTTATAGCAATCAGCCCCAGCATTTT. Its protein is CASSLGAHSYSNQPQHF. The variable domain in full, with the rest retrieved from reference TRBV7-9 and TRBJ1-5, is DTGVSQNPRHKITKRGQNVTFRCDPISEHNRLYWYRQTLGQGPEFLTYFQNEAQLEKSRLLSDRFSAERPKGSFSTLEIQRTEQGDSAMYLCASSLGAHSYSNQPQHFGDGTRLSIL.

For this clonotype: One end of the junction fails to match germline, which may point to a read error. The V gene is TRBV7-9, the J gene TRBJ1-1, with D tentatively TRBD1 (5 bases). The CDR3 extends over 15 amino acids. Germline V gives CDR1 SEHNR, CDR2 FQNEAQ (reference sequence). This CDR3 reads CASSQDMGGDTEAFF. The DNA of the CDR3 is TGCGCCAGCAGCCAAGATATGGGGGGGGACACTGAAGCTTTCTTT.